The clone carrying this TCR beta chain has just a few counts. Sequencing targeted expressed TCRB transcripts, as all isolated RNA had been reverse transcribed. Sequencing used immunoSEQ multiplex PCR; TCRdb keeps in-frame clones, though not all of them. The sample shows a few hundred thousand clones, about 10% of them seen only once. The data belong to a study of beta chain features in type 1 diabetes. V was cut by 6 bases and J by 2 bases, with 15 bases left in between. Germline V CDR1 and CDR2: SQVTM, ANQGSEA. This CDR3 has 14 residues. Sorting of CD4+ naive, central memory, regulatory and stem cell-like memory cells was performed via CD45RO/CCR7/CD25/CD127/CD95/CD27.

The sequence was obtained from a young woman in good health. V and J are TRBV29-1 and TRBJ2-3, with a weak D call TRBD2 (6 bases). Sequencing was carried out using naive CD4+ T cells from blood. The CDR3 region is CSVIKAGHTDTQYF. DNA of the CDR3: TGCAGCGTCATTAAAGCGGGCCACACAGATACGCAGTATTTT.